The rows below give T cell receptor beta chains drawn from one sample of a study of blood T cell repertoires in COVID-19. The data were produced by immunoSEQ multiplex PCR, yet TCRdb's version contains in-frame clones alone and is incomplete. The top ten clones hold 13% to 15% of a sample with about 150,000 clones, roughly 86% of them seen once. Sequencing used peripheral blood. The receptors originated from a human donor with acute or convalescent COVID-19. The donor label of this sample is uncertain. Both conserved end residues are part of each CDR3. Each record gives: J gene, clone size, V gene, D gene, CDR3 DNA, CDR3 protein. The D gene is left open where the match is weak. Size is omitted from some rows. Given values are once, few, many or a class for expanded clones.

>TRBJ1-5|few|TRBV10-1|-
TGCGCCAGACACCATCCTCGGTCAGGGTGTAATAATCAGCCCCAGCATTTT
CARHHPRSGCNNQPQHF
>TRBJ2-1|once|TRBV7-2|-
TGTGCCAGCAGCCCGTCGGGGAATTCCTACAATGAGCAGTTCTTC
CASSPSGNSYNEQFF
>TRBJ2-5|-|TRBV7-7|TRBD2
TGTGCCAGCAGTCAAGGACTAGCGGGGGAAAGGGAGACCCAGTACTTC
CASSQGLAGERETQYF
>TRBJ1-3|-|TRBV4-1|-
TGCGCCAGCAGCCAAGATCCGGCGGGGCTCTCTGGAAACACCATATATTTT
CASSQDPAGLSGNTIYF
>TRBJ2-3|-|TRBV4-3|TRBD2
TGCGCCAGCAGCCAAGATTTCAGGACTAGCCCCACAGATACGCAGTATTTT
CASSQDFRTSPTDTQYF
>TRBJ1-5|once|TRBV2|-
TGTGCCAGCAGCGTGCGTGCGGGCGAGCAGCCCCAGCATTTT
CASSVRAGEQPQHF
>TRBJ1-1|-|TRBV30|-
TGTGCCTGGAGGGTGGGCAGGGGAAACACTGAAGCTTTCTTT
CAWRVGRGNTEAFF
>TRBJ2-2|-|TRBV4-1|-
TGCGCCAGCAGCCAAGAACCAGGGGCCCCCGGGGAGCTGTTTTTT
CASSQEPGAPGELFF
>TRBJ2-5|-|TRBV6-5|-
TGTGCCAGCACCCGAGGGCGGGAAGAGACCCAGTACTTC
CASTRGREETQYF
>TRBJ2-1|once|TRBV7-2|-
TGTGCCAGCAGCTTAGCAGGGGCACTGAGCTCCTACAATGAGCAGTTCTTC
CASSLAGALSSYNEQFF
>TRBJ1-3|-|TRBV27|TRBD1
TGTGCCAGCAGTTACAGGGGAATTGGAAACACCATATATTTT
CASSYRGIGNTIYF
>TRBJ1-6|-|TRBV7-9|-
TGTGCCAGCAGCCTTTACCGGGGAATAAATTCACCCCTCCACTTT
CASSLYRGINSPLHF
>TRBJ2-5|-|TRBV15|-
TGTGCCACCAGCAGAGGGGCAGGGGACGCCCAGTACTTC
CATSRGAGDAQYF
>TRBJ2-1|once|TRBV7-3|-
TGTGCCAGCAGCTTATACGGGGGCTCCTACAATGAGCAGTTCTTC
CASSLYGGSYNEQFF
>TRBJ2-3|-|TRBV9|TRBD2
TGTGCCAGCAGCGTAGTGGGTAGCGGGGGGGCGGCAGATACGCAGTATTTT
CASSVVGSGGAADTQYF
>TRBJ1-1|-|TRBV29-1|-
TGCAGCGTTGTGCCCGGGGACACTGAAGCTTTCTTT
CSVVPGDTEAFF
>TRBJ1-5|-|TRBV19|-
TGTGCCAGTAGTTATCAGCGACAGAGCAATCAGCCCCAGCATTTT
CASSYQRQSNQPQHF
>TRBJ2-6|-|TRBV11-2|-
TGTGCCAGCAGCCCTGAAGGGGCTGGGGCCAACGTCCTGACTTTC
CASSPEGAGANVLTF
>TRBJ2-7|-|TRBV19|TRBD1
TGTGCCAGTAGTACCCAAGGACAGGGGGCTCCTCCTCAGTACTTC
CASSTQGQGAPPQYF
>TRBJ2-3|-|TRBV27|-
TGTGCCAGCAGTTTTCGACAGGGAGGTACAGATACGCAGTATTTT
CASSFRQGGTDTQYF
>TRBJ1-1|-|TRBV6-5|-
TGTGCCGTCTTTAGAGAGGGATCCACTGAAGCTTTCTTT
CAVFREGSTEAFF
>TRBJ2-3|-|TRBV12-3/TRBV12-4|-
TGTGCCAGCACCCAAAACACAGATACGCAGTATTTT
CASTQNTDTQYF
>TRBJ2-1|-|TRBV10-1|-
TGCGCCAGCAGTGGGGGGAGGACTGGCAACAATGAGCAGTTCTTC
CASSGGRTGNNEQFF
>TRBJ1-2|-|TRBV3-1/TRBV3-2|TRBD1
TGTGCCAGCAACCAGGGACAGGGGGGCTACACCTTC
CASNQGQGGYTF
>TRBJ1-6|once|TRBV6-4|TRBD1
TGTGCCAGCAGTGCTATCCCAGGGGGAGATTCACCCCTCCACTTT
CASSAIPGGDSPLHF
>TRBJ2-7|-|TRBV10-3|TRBD1
TGTGCCATCAGTACAGGGGGTCTCGTCTACGAGCAGTACTTC
CAISTGGLVYEQYF
>TRBJ1-5|-|TRBV5-1|-
TGCGCCAGCAGCTTGGAGGGGTATAGCAATCAGCCCCAGCATTTT
CASSLEGYSNQPQHF
>TRBJ1-5|few|TRBV19|TRBD1
TGTGCCAGTAACGGGGACAGCACTCCCAATCAGCCCCAGCATTTT
CASNGDSTPNQPQHF
>TRBJ2-3|-|TRBV10-2|-
TGCGCCAGCAGTGCATGGGAGAGCGGAAACACAGATACGCAGTATTTT
CASSAWESGNTDTQYF
>TRBJ2-4|few|TRBV7-2|TRBD2
TGTGCCAGCAGCTTAGCTAGCGGGGGGGACATTCAGTACTTC
CASSLASGGDIQYF
>TRBJ1-2|-|TRBV10-1|TRBD1
TGCGCCAGCAGTGCAGGGACAGGGGACTATGGCTACACCTTC
CASSAGTGDYGYTF
>TRBJ2-3|-|TRBV5-4|TRBD1
TGTGCCAGCAGCCCCCGGGGACAGGCCACAGATACGCAGTATTTT
CASSPRGQATDTQYF
>TRBJ2-5|-|TRBV3-1/TRBV3-2|-
TGTGCCAGCAGCCCAACAGGGATTTTTGGGGAGACCCAGTACTTC
CASSPTGIFGETQYF
>TRBJ1-6|few|TRBV5-5|-
TGTGCCAGCAGCTTGCAATATATGGGGGGAGGCTCCTATAATTCACCCCTCCACTTT
CASSLQYMGGGSYNSPLHF
>TRBJ2-7|-|TRBV5-1|-
TGCGCCAGCAGCTTGGGGGCAGGGGTGAGCTCCTACGAGCAGTACTTC
CASSLGAGVSSYEQYF
>TRBJ1-2|-|TRBV19|-
TGTGCCGCTAAGAGCTACACCTTC
CAAKSYTF
>TRBJ2-7|-|TRBV5-1|TRBD1
TGCGCCAGCAGCATGGGACAGCACTCCTACGAGCAGTACTTC
CASSMGQHSYEQYF
>TRBJ1-1|-|TRBV25-1|-
TGTGCCAGCAGTGATCTACAGGGACGGGGAGCTTTCTTT
CASSDLQGRGAFF
>TRBJ2-2|-|TRBV4-3|TRBD1
TGCGCCAGCAGCCGGGGGGTTTTAGGGACAGGACAACGTGGCGGGGAGCTGTTTTTT
CASSRGVLGTGQRGGELFF
>TRBJ2-5|-|TRBV5-1|-
TGCGCCAGCAGCTTGGGGACAGTACAAGAGACCCAGTACTTC
CASSLGTVQETQYF
>TRBJ1-5|-|TRBV3-1/TRBV3-2|TRBD1
TGTGCCAGCAGCCAAGATAGCGGGACAGGGGCCGTTCGGCATCAGCCCCAGCATTTT
CASSQDSGTGAVRHQPQHF
>TRBJ1-2|-|TRBV12-3/TRBV12-4|-
TGTGCCAGCAGTTTGACGGGGATAGGCTACACCTTC
CASSLTGIGYTF
>TRBJ2-7|few|TRBV6-5|TRBD2
TGTGCCAGCTTGAGCGGGGGGACCCCTAGGGAGCAGTACTTC
CASLSGGTPREQYF
>TRBJ1-3|-|TRBV6-1|-
TGTGCCAGCAGTGAAGGGGGCAACGGAAACACCATATATTTT
CASSEGGNGNTIYF
>TRBJ2-7|-|TRBV11-2|-
TGTGCCAGCAGCTTAGTCCTCTACGAGCAGTACTTC
CASSLVLYEQYF
>TRBJ1-4|-|TRBV15|TRBD1
TGTGCCACCAGCAGAGATTCCAGGGGGAGTGAAAAACTGTTTTTT
CATSRDSRGSEKLFF
>TRBJ1-3|-|TRBV30|TRBD1
TGTGCCTGGGGCGTCTCCGGGACAGAAAACACCATATATTTT
CAWGVSGTENTIYF
>TRBJ2-3|few|TRBV11-2|TRBD2
TGTGCCAGCAGCAACAAAGGGACTAGCGGGGGGATGCAGTATTTT
CASSNKGTSGGMQYF
>TRBJ2-5|-|TRBV3-1/TRBV3-2|-
TGTGCCAGCAGCCAACTTAGTCTGGGAGAAGAGACCCAGTACTTC
CASSQLSLGEETQYF
>TRBJ1-1|-|TRBV5-1|-
TGCGCCAGCAGCTTTGGAGGGCCACCTAACACTGAAGCTTTCTTT
CASSFGGPPNTEAFF
>TRBJ1-2|-|TRBV2|-
TGTGCCAGCAGTGATGCAGGGAAGAACTATGGCTACACCTTC
CASSDAGKNYGYTF
>TRBJ1-1|-|TRBV29-1|-
TGCAGCGTTGATAGGGGGGGCACTGAAGCTTTCTTT
CSVDRGGTEAFF
>TRBJ1-2|once|TRBV5-4|-
TGTGCCAGCAGCCTTCAAACAGGGAGTAACTATGGCTACACCTTC
CASSLQTGSNYGYTF